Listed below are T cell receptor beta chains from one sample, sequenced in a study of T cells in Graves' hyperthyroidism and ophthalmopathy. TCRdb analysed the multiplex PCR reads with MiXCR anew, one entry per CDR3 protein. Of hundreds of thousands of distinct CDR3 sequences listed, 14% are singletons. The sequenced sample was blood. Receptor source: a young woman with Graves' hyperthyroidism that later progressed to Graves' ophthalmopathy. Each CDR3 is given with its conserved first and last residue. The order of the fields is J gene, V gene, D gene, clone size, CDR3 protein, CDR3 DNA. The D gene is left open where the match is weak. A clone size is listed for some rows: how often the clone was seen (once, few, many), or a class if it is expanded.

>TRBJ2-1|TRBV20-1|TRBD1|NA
CSARAPDRAEQFF
TGCAGTGCTAGAGCGCCGGACAGGGCTGAGCAGTTCTTC
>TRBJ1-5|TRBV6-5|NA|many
CASSYLGRSNQPQHF
TGTGCCAGCAGTTACCTCGGGCGGAGCAATCAGCCCCAGCATTTT
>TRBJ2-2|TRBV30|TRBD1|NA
CAWSVGTGGLAGELFF
TGTGCCTGGAGTGTAGGGACAGGGGGCTTGGCCGGGGAGCTGTTTTTT
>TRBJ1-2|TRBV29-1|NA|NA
CSTDKVGGYTF
TGCAGCACCGACAAAGTGGGAGGCTACACCTTC
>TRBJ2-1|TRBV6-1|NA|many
CASSVVRGTGEQFF
TGTGCCAGCAGTGTTGTCAGGGGAACGGGTGAGCAGTTCTTC
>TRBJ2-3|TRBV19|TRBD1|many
CASSYSTGRTDTQYF
TGTGCCAGTAGTTATTCGACAGGGCGCACAGATACGCAGTATTTT
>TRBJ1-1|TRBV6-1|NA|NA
CASSTQQGLEAFF
TGTGCCAGCAGTACGCAGCAGGGTCTTGAAGCTTTCTTT
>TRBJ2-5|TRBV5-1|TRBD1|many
CASSLVSGGETQYF
TGCGCCAGCAGCTTGGTGTCAGGGGGTGAGACCCAGTACTTC
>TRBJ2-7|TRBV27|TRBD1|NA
CASGKLSGTGDNEQYF
TGTGCCAGCGGAAAGCTTTCCGGGACAGGGGACAACGAGCAGTACTTC
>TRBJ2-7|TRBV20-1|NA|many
CSASVGPQTYEQYF
TGCAGTGCTAGCGTTGGGCCGCAAACCTACGAGCAGTACTTC
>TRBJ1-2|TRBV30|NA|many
CAWSRARDGYTF
TGTGCCTGGTCAAGGGCGAGGGATGGCTACACCTTC
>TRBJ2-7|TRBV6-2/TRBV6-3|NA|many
CASSYADTISSYEQYF
TGTGCCAGCAGTTACGCGGACACCATTTCCTCCTACGAGCAGTACTTC
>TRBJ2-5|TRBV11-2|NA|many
CASSLGTILQYF
TGTGCCAGCAGCTTAGGGACTATTCTCCAGTACTTC
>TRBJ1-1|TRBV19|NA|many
CASSIDLGPEAFF
TGTGCCAGTAGTATAGATTTAGGGCCTGAAGCTTTCTTT
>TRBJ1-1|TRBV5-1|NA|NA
CASSGPGTHEAFF
TGCGCCAGCAGCGGACCCGGGACGCATGAAGCTTTCTTT
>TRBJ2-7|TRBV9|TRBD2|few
CASSEGLAGAPTQQYF
TGTGCCAGCAGCGAGGGACTAGCGGGAGCACCTACGCAGCAGTACTTC
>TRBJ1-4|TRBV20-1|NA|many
CSARGPGTGSIEKLFF
TGCAGTGCTAGAGGGCCAGGGACTGGAAGTATCGAAAAACTGTTTTTT
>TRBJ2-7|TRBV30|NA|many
CAWSPNGFEQYF
TGTGCCTGGAGCCCTAACGGGTTCGAGCAGTACTTC
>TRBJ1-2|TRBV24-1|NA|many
CATSGRPNYGYTF
TGTGCCACCAGTGGTAGACCCAACTATGGCTACACCTTC
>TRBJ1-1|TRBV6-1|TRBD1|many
CASSGRQGTNTEAFF
TGTGCCAGCAGTGGGAGACAGGGTACGAACACTGAAGCTTTCTTT
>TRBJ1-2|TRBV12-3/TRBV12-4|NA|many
CASSSWDGSDPYGYTF
TGTGCCAGCAGTTCCTGGGACGGCTCCGACCCTTATGGCTACACCTTC
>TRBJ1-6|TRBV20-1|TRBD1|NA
CSTATTGAVSSYNSPLHF
TGCAGTACTGCAACCACAGGGGCTGTAAGCTCCTATAATTCACCCCTCCACTTT
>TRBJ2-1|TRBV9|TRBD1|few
CASSVGQGDYNEQFF
TGTGCCAGCAGCGTGGGACAGGGAGACTACAATGAGCAGTTCTTC
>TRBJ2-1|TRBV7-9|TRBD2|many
CASSFNSGSEQFF
TGTGCCAGCAGCTTCAATAGCGGGAGTGAGCAGTTCTTC
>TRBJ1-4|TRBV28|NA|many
CASSPLDVANEKLFF
TGTGCCAGCAGCCCTCTGGACGTAGCAAATGAAAAACTGTTTTTT
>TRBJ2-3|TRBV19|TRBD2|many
CASSTSGRSDTQYF
TGTGCCAGCAGCACTAGCGGGAGATCAGATACGCAGTATTTT
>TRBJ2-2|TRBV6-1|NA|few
CASRRRVGELFF
TGTGCCAGCAGGAGAAGGGTCGGGGAGCTGTTTTTT
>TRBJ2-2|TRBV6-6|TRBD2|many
CASSYVTSAKTGELFF
TGTGCCAGCAGTTACGTGACTAGCGCGAAGACCGGGGAGCTGTTTTTT
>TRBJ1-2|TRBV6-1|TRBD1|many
CASSEFGTGTVYGYTF
TGTGCCAGCAGTGAATTTGGGACAGGGACAGTCTATGGCTACACCTTC
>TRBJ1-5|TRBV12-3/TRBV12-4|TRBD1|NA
CASRLDRNQPQHF
TGTGCCAGCAGGCTGGACAGGAATCAGCCCCAGCATTTT
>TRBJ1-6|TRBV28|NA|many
CASTTKGVLHF
TGTGCCAGCACCACGAAGGGGGTGCTCCACTTT
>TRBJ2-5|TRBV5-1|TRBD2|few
CASCREVGETQYF
TGCGCCAGCTGCCGGGAGGTGGGGGAGACCCAGTACTTC
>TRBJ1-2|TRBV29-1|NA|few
CSVPAGAYGYTF
TGCAGCGTTCCTGCTGGGGCATATGGCTACACCTTC
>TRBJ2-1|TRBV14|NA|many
CASSQDIGGGSYNEQFF
TGTGCCAGCAGCCAAGATATCGGGGGAGGTAGCTACAATGAGCAGTTCTTC
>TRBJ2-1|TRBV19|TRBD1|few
CASGGFGQGLYNEQFF
TGTGCCAGTGGAGGTTTCGGACAGGGGCTTTACAATGAGCAGTTCTTC
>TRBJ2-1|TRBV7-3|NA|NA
CASSLSRGGVKEQFF
TGTGCCAGCAGCTTAAGCCGGGGCGGGGTCAAGGAGCAGTTCTTC
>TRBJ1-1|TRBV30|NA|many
CAWSGFLGTEAFF
TGTGCCTGGAGTGGCTTCTTGGGGACTGAAGCTTTCTTT
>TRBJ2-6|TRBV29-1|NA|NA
CSTYSGANVLTF
TGCAGCACTTACTCTGGGGCCAACGTCCTGACTTTC
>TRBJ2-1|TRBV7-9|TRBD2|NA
CASSAQSGLAGRNEQFF
TGTGCCAGCAGCGCCCAATCGGGACTAGCGGGAAGGAATGAGCAGTTCTTC
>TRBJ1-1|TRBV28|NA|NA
CASRQGLDGFMNTEAFF
TGTGCCAGCAGGCAAGGCCTGGACGGATTCATGAACACTGAAGCTTTCTTT
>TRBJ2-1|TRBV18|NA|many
CASSPGGHEQFF
TGTGCCAGCTCACCAGGGGGGCATGAGCAGTTCTTC
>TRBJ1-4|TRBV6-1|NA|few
CASSKGVYGEKLFF
TGTGCCAGCAGCAAGGGTGTATACGGTGAAAAACTGTTTTTT
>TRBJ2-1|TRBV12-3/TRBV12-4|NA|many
CASSFQGWKNNEQFF
TGTGCCAGCAGTTTTCAAGGGTGGAAAAACAATGAGCAGTTCTTC
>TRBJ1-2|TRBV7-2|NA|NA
CASSLEPQADGYTF
TGTGCCAGCAGCTTAGAACCACAGGCAGATGGCTACACCTTC
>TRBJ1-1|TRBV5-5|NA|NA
CASSSGPSEGEAFF
TGTGCCAGCAGCTCCGGCCCCTCTGAAGGTGAAGCTTTCTTT
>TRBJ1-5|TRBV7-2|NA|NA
CANSLVGNQPQHF
TGTGCCAACAGCTTAGTTGGCAATCAGCCCCAGCATTTT
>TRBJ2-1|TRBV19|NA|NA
CASSIGMGAYNEQFF
TGTGCCAGTAGTATAGGGATGGGGGCCTACAATGAGCAGTTCTTC
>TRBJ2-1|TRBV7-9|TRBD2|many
CASSSGTSGSLSSYNEQFF
TGTGCCAGCAGCTCGGGGACTAGCGGGAGCCTGTCCTCCTACAATGAGCAGTTCTTC
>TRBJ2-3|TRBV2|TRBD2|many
CASLPGLTFDTQYF
TGTGCCAGCCTCCCGGGACTAACTTTCGATACGCAGTATTTT